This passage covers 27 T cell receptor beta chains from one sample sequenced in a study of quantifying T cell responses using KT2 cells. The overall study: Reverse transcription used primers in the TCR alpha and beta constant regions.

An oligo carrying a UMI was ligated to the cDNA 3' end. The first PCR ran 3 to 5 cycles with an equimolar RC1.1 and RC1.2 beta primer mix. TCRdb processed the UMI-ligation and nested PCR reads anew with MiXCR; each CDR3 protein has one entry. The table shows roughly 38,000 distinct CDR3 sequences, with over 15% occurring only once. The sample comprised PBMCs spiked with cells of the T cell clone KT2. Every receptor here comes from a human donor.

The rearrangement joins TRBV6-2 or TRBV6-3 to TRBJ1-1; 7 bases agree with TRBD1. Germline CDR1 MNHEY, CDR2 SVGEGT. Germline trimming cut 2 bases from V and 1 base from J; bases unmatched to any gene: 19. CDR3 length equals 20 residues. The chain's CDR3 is CASSYTRGRLVSDRNTEAFF. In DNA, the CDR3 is TGTGCCAGCAGTTACACAAGGGGGCGCTTGGTAAGTGACCGGAACACTGAAGCTTTCTTT.

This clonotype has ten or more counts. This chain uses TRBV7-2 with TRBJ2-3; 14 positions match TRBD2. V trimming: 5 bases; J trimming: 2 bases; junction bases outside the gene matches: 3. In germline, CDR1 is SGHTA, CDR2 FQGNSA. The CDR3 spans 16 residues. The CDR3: CASSTTSGGATDTQYF. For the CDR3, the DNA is TGTGCCAGCAGCACGACTAGCGGGGGGGCCACAGATACGCAGTATTTT.

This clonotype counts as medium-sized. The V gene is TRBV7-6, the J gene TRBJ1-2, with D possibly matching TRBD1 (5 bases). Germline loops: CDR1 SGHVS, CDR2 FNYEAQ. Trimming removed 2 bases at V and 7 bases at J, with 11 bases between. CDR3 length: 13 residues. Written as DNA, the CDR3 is TGTGCCAGCAGCTTAAGGACACTCACTGGCTACACCTTC. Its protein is CASSLRTLTGYTF.

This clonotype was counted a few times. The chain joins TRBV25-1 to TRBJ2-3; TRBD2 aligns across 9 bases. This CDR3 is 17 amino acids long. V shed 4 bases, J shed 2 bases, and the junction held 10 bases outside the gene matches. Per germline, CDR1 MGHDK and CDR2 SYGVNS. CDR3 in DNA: TGTGCCAGCAGTGCCCCCCGCGGGGGGGCGAACACAGATACGCAGTATTTT. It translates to CASSAPRGGANTDTQYF. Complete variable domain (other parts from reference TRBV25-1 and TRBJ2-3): EADIYQTPRYLVIGTGKKITLECSQTMGHDKMYWYQQDPGMELHLIHYSYGVNSTEKGDLSSESTVSRIRTEHFPLTLESARPSHTSQYLCASSAPRGGANTDTQYFGPGTRLTVL.

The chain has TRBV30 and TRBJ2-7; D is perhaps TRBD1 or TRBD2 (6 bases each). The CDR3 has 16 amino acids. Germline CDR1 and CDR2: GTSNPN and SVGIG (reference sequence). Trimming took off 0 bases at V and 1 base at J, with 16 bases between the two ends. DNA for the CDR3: TGTGCCTGGAGTGTAAAGGTGGGGGGCCAATCCTACGAGCAGTACTTC. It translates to CAWSVKVGGQSYEQYF.

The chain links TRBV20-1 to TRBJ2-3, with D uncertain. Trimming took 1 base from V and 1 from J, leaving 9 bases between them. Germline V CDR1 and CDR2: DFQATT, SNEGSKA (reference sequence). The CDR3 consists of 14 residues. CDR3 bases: TGCAGTGCTAGAGTTCGAGTGGGCACAGATACGCAGTATTTT. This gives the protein CSARVRVGTDTQYF.

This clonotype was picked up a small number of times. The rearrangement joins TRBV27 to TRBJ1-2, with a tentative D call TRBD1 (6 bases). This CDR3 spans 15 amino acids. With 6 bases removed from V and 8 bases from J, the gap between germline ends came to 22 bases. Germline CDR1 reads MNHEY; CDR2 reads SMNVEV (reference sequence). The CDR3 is CASRGLGQGIGGYTF. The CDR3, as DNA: TGTGCCAGCAGGGGCCTCGGGCAGGGGATAGGAGGCTACACCTTC.

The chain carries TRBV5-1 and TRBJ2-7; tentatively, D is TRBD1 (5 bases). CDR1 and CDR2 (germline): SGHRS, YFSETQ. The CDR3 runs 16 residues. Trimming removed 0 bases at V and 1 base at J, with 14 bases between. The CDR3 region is CASSLVAAKGSYEQYF. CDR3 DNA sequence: TGCGCCAGCAGCTTGGTCGCAGCCAAGGGGTCCTACGAGCAGTACTTC.

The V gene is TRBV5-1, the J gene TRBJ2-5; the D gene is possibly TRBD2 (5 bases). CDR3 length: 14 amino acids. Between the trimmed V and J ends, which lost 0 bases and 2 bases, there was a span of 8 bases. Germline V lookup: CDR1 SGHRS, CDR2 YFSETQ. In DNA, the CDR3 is TGCGCCAGCAGCTTGGGCCGGGGACAAGAGACCCAGTACTTC. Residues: CASSLGRGQETQYF.

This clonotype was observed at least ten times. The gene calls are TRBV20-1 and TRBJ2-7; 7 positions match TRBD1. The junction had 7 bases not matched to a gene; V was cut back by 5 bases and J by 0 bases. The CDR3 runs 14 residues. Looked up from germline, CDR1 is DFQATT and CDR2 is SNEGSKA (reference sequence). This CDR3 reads CSARDRPSSYEQYF. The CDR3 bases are TGCAGTGCTCGGGACAGACCCAGCTCCTACGAGCAGTACTTC.

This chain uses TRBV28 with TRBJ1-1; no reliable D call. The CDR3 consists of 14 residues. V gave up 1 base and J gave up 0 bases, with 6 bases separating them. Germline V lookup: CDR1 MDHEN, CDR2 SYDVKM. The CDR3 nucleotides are TGTGCCAGCAGTTTATCCCACTTGAACACTGAAGCTTTCTTT. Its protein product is CASSLSHLNTEAFF. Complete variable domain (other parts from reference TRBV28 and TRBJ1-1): DVKVTQSSRYLVKRTGEKVFLECVQDMDHENMFWYRQDPGLGLRLIYFSYDVKMKEKGDIPEGYSVSREKKERFSLILESASTNQTSMYLCASSLSHLNTEAFFGQGTRLTVV.

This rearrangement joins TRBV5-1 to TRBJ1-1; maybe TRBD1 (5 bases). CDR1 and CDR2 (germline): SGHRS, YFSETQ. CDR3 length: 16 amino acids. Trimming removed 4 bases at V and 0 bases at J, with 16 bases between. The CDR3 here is CASSNGHVSLNTEAFF. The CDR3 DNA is TGCGCCAGCAGCAACGGACACGTGTCACTGAACACTGAAGCTTTCTTT.

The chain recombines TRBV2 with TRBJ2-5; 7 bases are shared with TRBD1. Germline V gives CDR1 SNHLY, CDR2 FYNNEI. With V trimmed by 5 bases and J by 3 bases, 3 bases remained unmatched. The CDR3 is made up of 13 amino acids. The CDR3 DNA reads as TGTGCCAGCAGTTCCGGGACAGAAGAGACCCAGTACTTC. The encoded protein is CASSSGTEETQYF.

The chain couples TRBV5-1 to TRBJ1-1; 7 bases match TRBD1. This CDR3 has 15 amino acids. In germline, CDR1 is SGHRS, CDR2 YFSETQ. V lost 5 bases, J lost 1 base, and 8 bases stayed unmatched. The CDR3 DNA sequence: TGCGCCAGCAGATCTATGGGACAGACGAACACTGAAGCTTTCTTT. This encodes CASRSMGQTNTEAFF.

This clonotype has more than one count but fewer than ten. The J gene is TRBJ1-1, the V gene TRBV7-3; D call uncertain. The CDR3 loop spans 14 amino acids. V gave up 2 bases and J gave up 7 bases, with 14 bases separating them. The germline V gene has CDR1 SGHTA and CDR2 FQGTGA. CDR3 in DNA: TGTGCCAGCAGCTTAGATGGGCCAGGCCGTGAAGCTTTCTTT. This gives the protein CASSLDGPGREAFF.

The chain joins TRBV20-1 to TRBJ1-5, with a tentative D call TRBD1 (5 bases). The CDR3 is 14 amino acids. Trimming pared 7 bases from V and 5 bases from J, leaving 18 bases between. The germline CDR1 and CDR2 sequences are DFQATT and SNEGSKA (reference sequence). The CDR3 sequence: CSVGSPGGDQPQHF. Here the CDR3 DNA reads TGCAGTGTGGGAAGCCCCGGGGGGGATCAGCCCCAGCATTTT.

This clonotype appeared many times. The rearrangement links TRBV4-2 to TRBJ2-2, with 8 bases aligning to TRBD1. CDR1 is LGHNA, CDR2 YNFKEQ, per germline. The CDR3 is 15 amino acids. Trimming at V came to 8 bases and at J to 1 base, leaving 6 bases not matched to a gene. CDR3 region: CASGLGTGNTGELFF. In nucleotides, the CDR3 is TGTGCCAGCGGGCTCGGGACAGGGAACACCGGGGAGCTGTTTTTT.

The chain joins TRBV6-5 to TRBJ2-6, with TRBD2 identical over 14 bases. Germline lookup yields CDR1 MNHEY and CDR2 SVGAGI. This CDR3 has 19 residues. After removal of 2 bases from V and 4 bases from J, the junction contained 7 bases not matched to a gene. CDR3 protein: CASSYRLAGGPAGANVLTF. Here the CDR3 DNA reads TGTGCCAGCAGTTACCGACTAGCGGGAGGGCCAGCCGGGGCCAACGTCCTGACTTTC.

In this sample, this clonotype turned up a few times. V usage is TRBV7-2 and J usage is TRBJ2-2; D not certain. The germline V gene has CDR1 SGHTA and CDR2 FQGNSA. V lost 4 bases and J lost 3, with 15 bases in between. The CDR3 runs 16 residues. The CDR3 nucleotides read TGTGCCAGCAGCTCTTCGACCCCGCGGCACACCGGGGAGCTGTTTTTT. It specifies CASSSSTPRHTGELFF. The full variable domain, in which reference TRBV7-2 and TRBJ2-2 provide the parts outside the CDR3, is GAGVSQSPSNKVTEKGKDVELRCDPISGHTALYWYRQSLGQGLEFLIYFQGNSAPDKSGLPSDRFSAERTGGSVSTLTIQRTQQEDSAVYLCASSSSTPRHTGELFFGEGSRLTVL.

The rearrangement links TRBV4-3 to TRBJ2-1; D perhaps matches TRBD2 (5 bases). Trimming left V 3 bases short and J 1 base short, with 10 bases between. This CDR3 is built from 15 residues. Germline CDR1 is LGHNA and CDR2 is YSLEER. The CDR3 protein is CASSHFGNSYNEQFF. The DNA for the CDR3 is TGCGCCAGCAGCCATTTCGGGAATTCCTACAATGAGCAGTTCTTC.

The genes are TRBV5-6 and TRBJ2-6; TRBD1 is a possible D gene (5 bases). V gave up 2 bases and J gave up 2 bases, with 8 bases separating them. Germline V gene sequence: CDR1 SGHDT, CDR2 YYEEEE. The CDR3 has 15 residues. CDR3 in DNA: TGTGCCAGCAGCTTTGTAGGGGCTGGGGCCAACGTCCTGACTTTC. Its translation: CASSFVGAGANVLTF.

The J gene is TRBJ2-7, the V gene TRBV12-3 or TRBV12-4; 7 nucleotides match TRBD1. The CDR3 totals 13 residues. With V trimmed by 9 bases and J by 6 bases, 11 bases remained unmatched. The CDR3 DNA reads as TGTGCCAGTTGCGACAGGGTGGGGAGCGAGCAGTACTTC. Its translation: CASCDRVGSEQYF.

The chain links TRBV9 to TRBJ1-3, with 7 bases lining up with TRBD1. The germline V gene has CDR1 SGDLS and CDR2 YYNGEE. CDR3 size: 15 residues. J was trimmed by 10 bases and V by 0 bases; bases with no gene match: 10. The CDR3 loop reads CASSVGGGADQTIYF. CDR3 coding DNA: TGTGCCAGCAGCGTAGGAGGGGGCGCCGATCAAACCATATATTTT.

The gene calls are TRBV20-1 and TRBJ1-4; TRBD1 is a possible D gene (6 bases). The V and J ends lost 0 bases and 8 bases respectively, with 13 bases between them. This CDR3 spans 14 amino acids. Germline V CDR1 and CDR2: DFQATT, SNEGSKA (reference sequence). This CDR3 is CSARDGKGDEKLFF. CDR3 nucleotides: TGCAGTGCTAGAGACGGGAAGGGGGACGAAAAACTGTTTTTT.

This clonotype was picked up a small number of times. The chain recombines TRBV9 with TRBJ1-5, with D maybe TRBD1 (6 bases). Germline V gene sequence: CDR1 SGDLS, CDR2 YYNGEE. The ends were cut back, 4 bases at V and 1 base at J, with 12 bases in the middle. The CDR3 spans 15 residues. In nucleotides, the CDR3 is TGTGCCAGCAGCAAGGGGGGAGGGAGCAATCAGCCCCAGCATTTT. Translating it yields CASSKGGGSNQPQHF.

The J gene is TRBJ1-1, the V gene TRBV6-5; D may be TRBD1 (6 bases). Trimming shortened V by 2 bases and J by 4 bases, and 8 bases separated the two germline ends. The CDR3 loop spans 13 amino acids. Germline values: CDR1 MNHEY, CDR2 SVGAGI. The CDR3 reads CASSYGGGTEAFF. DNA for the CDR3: TGTGCCAGCAGTTACGGAGGGGGCACTGAAGCTTTCTTT.

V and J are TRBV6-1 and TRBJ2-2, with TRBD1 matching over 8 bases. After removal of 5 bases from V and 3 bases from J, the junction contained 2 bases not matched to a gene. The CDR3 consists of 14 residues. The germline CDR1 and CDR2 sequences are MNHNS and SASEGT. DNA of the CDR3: TGTGCCAGCAGTCAGACAGGGGACACCGGGGAGCTGTTTTTT. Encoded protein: CASSQTGDTGELFF.